The source of this TCR beta chain is a study of T-cell memory formation after mild COVID-19. Overall study context: TCR clusters showed largely donor specificity.

UMIs and sample barcodes were carried by the TCR alpha and TCR beta cDNA libraries that 5'RACE produced using constant-segment primers. Using its own MiXCR run on the 5' RACE reads, TCRdb lists one record per CDR3 protein. The table shows 500,000 to 550,000 distinct CDR3 sequences, with just over 20% occurring only once. This CDR3 is built from 14 residues. Germline assignment: CDR1 GTSNPN and CDR2 SVGIG (reference sequence). V gave up 4 bases and J gave up 5 bases; unmatched junction bases: 6. Input material: PBMCs or a T cell subset sorted from them (not recorded which). This clonotype originated in an adult woman who had mild COVID-19 (a few samples of this study predate the infection). Cell type and time point are not known. This chain connects TRBV30 to TRBJ1-1; 11 nucleotides match TRBD1. The CDR3 coding sequence is TGTGCCTGGAAGGGGACAGGGGGGCGGACTGAAGCTTTCTTT. Amino acids: CAWKGTGGRTEAFF.